This T cell receptor beta chain was identified during a study of T cells in Graves' hyperthyroidism and ophthalmopathy. Points from the study as a whole: Onset of ophthalmopathy came a median approximately 6 months after the model predicted it. Also found in blood were most expanded thyroid clonotypes above 0.001.

The CDR3 is 11 residues long. Trimming took 3 bases from V and 5 from J, leaving 4 bases between them. For the diagnoses, clinical symptoms, serum thyroxine and TRAb, thyroid ultrasound and orbital computed tomography were used. This clonotype was seen repeatedly, ten times or more. Its antigen is still unknown. Amplified regions were TCR beta CDR3 sequences from RNA transcripts. HTBI primers were employed in a first-round RT-PCR of the TCR CDR3. TCRdb processed the multiplex PCR reads anew with MiXCR; each CDR3 protein has one entry. Of some 580,000 distinct CDR3 sequences in the sample, around 15% were seen once.

The chain recombines TRBV12-3 or TRBV12-4 with TRBJ1-1, with unresolved D. This receptor was taken from a woman aged 40-49 years with Graves' ophthalmopathy. Sequencing was performed on blood. CDR3 sequence (DNA): TGTGCCAGCAGTTTTCTTACTGAAGCTTTCTTT. As protein: CASSFLTEAFF.